This entry describes one T cell receptor beta chain. This clonotype turned up a few times. The antigen it binds to is not known. Within one base of it there is no much larger clone, and no base qualities were kept. This sample is drawn from a study of blood T cells in healthy people across ages (dated by TCRdb to 2014 to 2015). About the full investigation: In model experiments, template switching captured roughly one uniquely barcoded TCR beta cDNA molecule for every two T cells. The study measured age-related changes in TCR beta repertoire diversity using deep sequencing normalized with unique cDNA molecular identifiers. The donors were split into four age groups: young (average about 16 years), middle-aged (39), aged (more than 60) and long-lived (roughly 80). To avoid experimental bias, donors of different ages were spread randomly across the sequencing lanes. Two additional independent replicas of 1 million unique cDNA reads from the same blood draw were analyzed for two donors (one aged 18 to 30 and one aged 80 or older).

The method was 5' RACE. This sample was sequenced with an Illumina HiSeq 2500. A second roughly 6 to 12 cycle PCR used a sample-barcoded 5' primer and a J-beta primer mix. A template-switch 5' adaptor carrying 12 random nucleotides introduced a unique molecular identifier onto each TCR beta cDNA molecule. At least 2.5 million CDR3-containing paired-end reads were obtained from each sample. The Mint cDNA synthesis kit, primed by a TRBC-specific oligonucleotide, was used to synthesize first-strand cDNA from all RNA. All cDNA was treated with uracil-DNA glycosylase and then went through a first 18-cycle PCR with the universal primers M1SS and BC2_uni_R. Per the original workflow: Normalization of each sample was performed by random selection of 1 million high-quality reads, each carrying a distinct molecular identifier. Reads sharing molecular identifiers were discarded rather than binned into consensus sequences. MiTCR, set to a Q25 quality threshold and the strictest error-elimination algorithm, was used for CDR3 identification, clonotype clustering and error correction. A nonparametric unseen species model using Euler transformation provided a lower-bound estimate of total TCR beta diversity. TCRdb itself trimmed the public reads at Q25 with fastp, ran MiXCR and retained productive beta chains. One record per CDR3 amino acid sequence lists the most common genes and DNA. In this record, the V and J calls reflect TCRdb's handling and not the investigators' own analysis. For this sample there are hundreds of thousands of distinct CDR3 sequences; 45% to 60% appear just once. Of the sample, around 49% is held by the ten largest clones.

CDR1 DFQATT and CDR2 SNEGSKA are derived from the germline V gene (reference sequence). Germline trimming amounts to 6 bases on V and 3 bases on J, with 5 as the count of junction bases outside the gene matches. There are 12 amino acids in the CDR3, from cysteine to phenylalanine inclusive. Here the CDR3 DNA is all that survives: 36 bases in frame from base 1. Overall study results and their limits: There was a strong correlation between observed TCR beta diversity and the percentage of naive T cells measured by flow cytometry. Donor CMV infection status was unknown, potentially confounding age-related changes in expanded clonotypes. Since profiling was done on bulk unsorted PBMCs, naive and antigen-experienced compartments could not be conclusively compared. As age increased, observed TCR beta diversity per million T cells dropped in a roughly linear way, and a significant reduction was already evident by age roughly 36. Estimates of total diversity based on one million sequenced T cells were regarded as lower bounds and as underestimates. Compared with the aged group, more naive CD4+ T cells, fewer expanded clones and increased TCR diversity were shown by the long-lived group, suggesting age selection.

The donors were under 40 Caucasian individuals from Russia, aged roughly 6 to 100 years, who were systemically healthy. Ten milliliters of peripheral blood were drawn from each donor into EDTA-treated Vacutainer tubes. Ficoll-Paque density-gradient centrifugation was used to isolate PBMCs, with at least 6 million per sample. Total RNA, at least 6 micrograms per sample, was extracted from PBMCs with Trizol reagent. The percentages of naive CD45RAhigh/CD27high T cells were determined by flow cytometry on a PBMC aliquot from every donor. The sequence came from a man in his sixties in good health. The sample consisted of blood. This sequence uses TRBV20-1 and TRBJ2-7, with TRBD1 identical over 7 junction bases. The CDR3 loop reads CSADTGVYEQYF. In nucleotides, the sequence is TGCAGTGCGGATACAGGGGTCTACGAGCAGTACTTC.